This T cell receptor (beta chain) was documented in a study of CD8 T cell repertoires and HIV-1 epitope variants. The wider study: Tested: three Gag epitope families, Nef HW9 and YT9. Enriched T cells were co-cultured with equal autologous T cell-negative cells.

Method: immunoSEQ multiplex PCR; TCRdb's copy keeps in-frame clones and lacks some. The data show some 87,000 clones, roughly 81% seen once. CDR3 length: 15 amino acids. CDR1 MGHRA and CDR2 YSYEKL come from the germline V gene. J gave up 5 bases and V 0 bases, and 2 bases lay outside the gene matches. As to this clone: Its antigen is not identified.

Overall study results and limits: Most of the nine antigen-specific clonotypes appeared cross-reactive to autologous or escape variants. This assay reports beta chains of antigen-expanded cells, not T cell function.

The sequence derives from a male donor with HIV. This rearrangement joins TRBV4-1 to TRBJ2-1, with 9 bases lining up with TRBD2. The sequenced sample consisted of uncultured baseline CD8+ T cells from peripheral blood mononuclear cells (PBMCs). The CDR3 DNA sequence: TGCGCCAGCAGCCAAGACTCTAGCGGGAACAATGAGCAGTTCTTC. It yields the protein CASSQDSSGNNEQFF.